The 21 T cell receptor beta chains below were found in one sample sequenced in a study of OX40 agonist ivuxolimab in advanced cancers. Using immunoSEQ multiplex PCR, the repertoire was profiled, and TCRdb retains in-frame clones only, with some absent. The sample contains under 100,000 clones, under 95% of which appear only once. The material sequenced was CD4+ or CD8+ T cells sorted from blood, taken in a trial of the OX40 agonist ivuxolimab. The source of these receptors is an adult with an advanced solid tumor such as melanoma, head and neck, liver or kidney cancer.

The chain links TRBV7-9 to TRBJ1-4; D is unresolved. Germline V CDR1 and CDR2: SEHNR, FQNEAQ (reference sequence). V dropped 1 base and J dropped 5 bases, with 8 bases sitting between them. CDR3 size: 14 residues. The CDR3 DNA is TGTGCCAGCAGCTTAGGGAGGGAAAATGAAAAACTGTTTTTT. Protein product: CASSLGRENEKLFF.

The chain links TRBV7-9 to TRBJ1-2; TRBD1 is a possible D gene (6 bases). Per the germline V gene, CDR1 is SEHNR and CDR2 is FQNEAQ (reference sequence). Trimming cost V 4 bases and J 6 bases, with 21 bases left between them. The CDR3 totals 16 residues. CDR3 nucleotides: TGTGCCAGCAGCTCTATGCCGACAGGTTTGGAGGATGGCTACACCTTC. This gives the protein CASSSMPTGLEDGYTF.

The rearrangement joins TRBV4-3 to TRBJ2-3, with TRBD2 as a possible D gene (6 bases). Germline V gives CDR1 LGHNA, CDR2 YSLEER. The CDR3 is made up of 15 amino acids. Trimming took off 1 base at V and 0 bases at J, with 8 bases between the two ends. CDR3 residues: CASSQGGVSTDTQYF. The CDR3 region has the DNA TGCGCCAGCAGCCAAGGCGGGGTTAGCACAGATACGCAGTATTTT.

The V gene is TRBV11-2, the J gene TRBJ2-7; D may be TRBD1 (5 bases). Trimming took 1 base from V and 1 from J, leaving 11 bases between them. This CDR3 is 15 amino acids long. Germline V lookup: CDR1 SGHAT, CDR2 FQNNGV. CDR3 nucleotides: TGTGCCAGCAGCTTAGTAACAGGACCGTCCTACGAGCAGTACTTC. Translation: CASSLVTGPSYEQYF.

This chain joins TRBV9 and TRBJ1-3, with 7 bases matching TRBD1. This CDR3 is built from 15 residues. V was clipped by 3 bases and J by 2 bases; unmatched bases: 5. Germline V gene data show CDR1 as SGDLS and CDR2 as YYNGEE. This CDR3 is CASSAGGFAGNTIYF. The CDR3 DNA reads TGTGCCAGCAGCGCAGGGGGTTTCGCTGGAAACACCATATATTTT.

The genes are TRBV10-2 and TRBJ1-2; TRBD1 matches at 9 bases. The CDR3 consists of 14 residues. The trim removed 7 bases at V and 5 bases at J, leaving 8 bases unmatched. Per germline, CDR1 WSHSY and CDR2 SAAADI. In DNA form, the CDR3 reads TGCGCCAGCATGCCTCCGGGACAGGGATATGGCTACACCTTC. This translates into CASMPPGQGYGYTF.

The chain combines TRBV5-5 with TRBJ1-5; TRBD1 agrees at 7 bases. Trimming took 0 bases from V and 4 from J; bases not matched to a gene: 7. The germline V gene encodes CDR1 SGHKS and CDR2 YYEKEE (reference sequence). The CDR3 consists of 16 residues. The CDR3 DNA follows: TGTGCCAGCAGCTTGGTTTGGCAGGGGGGAAATCAGCCCCAGCATTTT. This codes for CASSLVWQGGNQPQHF.

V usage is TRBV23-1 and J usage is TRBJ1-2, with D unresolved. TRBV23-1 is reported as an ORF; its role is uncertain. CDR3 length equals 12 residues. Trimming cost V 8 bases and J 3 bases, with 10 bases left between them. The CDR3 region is CASPDRDYGYTF. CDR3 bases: TGCGCCAGCCCCGATCGGGACTATGGCTACACCTTC.

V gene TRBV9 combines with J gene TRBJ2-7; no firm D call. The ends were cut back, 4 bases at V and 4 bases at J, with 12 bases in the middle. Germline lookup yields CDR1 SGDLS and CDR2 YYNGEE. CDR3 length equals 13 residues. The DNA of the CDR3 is TGTGCCAGCAGCCCTGCTTGGGAATACGAGCAGTACTTC. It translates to CASSPAWEYEQYF.

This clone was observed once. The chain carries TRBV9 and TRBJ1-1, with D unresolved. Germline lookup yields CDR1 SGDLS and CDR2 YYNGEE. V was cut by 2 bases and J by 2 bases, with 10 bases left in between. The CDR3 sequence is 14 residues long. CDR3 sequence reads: CASSVGGINTEAFF. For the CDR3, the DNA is TGTGCCAGCAGCGTGGGAGGGATAAACACTGAAGCTTTCTTT.

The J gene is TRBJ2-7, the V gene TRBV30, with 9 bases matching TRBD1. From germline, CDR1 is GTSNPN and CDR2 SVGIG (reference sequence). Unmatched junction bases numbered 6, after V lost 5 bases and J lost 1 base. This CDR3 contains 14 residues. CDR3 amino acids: CAWGDRGLSYEQYF. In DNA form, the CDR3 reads TGTGCCTGGGGCGACAGGGGGTTGTCCTACGAGCAGTACTTC.

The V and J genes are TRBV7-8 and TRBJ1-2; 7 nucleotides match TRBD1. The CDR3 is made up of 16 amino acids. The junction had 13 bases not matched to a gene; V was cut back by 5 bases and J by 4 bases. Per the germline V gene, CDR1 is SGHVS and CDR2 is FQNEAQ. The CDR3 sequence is CASSPRGGQKGYGYTF. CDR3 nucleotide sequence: TGTGCCAGCAGCCCCCGGGGGGGACAGAAAGGCTATGGCTACACCTTC.

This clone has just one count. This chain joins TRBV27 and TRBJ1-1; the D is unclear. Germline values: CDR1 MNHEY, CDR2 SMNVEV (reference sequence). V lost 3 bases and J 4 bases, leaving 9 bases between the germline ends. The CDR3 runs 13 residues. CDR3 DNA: TGTGCCAGCAGTTTGGCCTGGCGCACTGAAGCTTTCTTT. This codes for CASSLAWRTEAFF.

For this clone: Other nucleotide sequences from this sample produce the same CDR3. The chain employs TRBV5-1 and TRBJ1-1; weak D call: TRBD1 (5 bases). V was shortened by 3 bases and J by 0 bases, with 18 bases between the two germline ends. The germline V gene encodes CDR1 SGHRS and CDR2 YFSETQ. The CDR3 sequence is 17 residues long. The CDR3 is CASSSGRPIVMNTEAFF. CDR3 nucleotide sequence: TGCGCCAGCAGCTCGGGACGGCCAATCGTTATGAACACTGAAGCTTTCTTT.

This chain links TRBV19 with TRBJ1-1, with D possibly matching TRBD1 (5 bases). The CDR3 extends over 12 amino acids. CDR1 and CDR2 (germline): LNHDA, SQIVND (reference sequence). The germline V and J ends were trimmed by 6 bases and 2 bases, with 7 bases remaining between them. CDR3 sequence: CASRGGNTEAFF. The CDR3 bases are TGTGCCAGTAGGGGGGGAAACACTGAAGCTTTCTTT.

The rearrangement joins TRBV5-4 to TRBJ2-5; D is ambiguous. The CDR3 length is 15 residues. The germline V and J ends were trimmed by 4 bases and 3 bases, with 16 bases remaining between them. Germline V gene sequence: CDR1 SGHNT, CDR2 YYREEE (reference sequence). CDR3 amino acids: CASSMGSDGEETQYF. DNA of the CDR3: TGTGCCAGCAGCATGGGGTCGGACGGTGAAGAGACCCAGTACTTC.

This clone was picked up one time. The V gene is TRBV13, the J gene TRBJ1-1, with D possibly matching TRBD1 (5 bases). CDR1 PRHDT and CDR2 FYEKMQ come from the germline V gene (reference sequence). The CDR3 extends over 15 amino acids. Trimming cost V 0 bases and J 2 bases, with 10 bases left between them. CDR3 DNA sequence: TGTGCCAGCAGCTTAGGCCGAGGACATAACACTGAAGCTTTCTTT. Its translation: CASSLGRGHNTEAFF.

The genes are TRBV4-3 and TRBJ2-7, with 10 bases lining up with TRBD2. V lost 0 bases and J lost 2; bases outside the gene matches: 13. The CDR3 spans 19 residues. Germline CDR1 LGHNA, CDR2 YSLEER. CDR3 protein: CASSQERGGGLAGAYEQYF. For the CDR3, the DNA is TGCGCCAGCAGCCAAGAGAGGGGCGGGGGCCTAGCGGGAGCCTACGAGCAGTACTTC.

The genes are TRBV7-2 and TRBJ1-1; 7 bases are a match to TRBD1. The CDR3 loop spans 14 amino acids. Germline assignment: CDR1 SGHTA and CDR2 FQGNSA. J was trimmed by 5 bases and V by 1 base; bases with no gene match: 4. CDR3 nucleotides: TGTGCCAGCAGCTTAGGTCCAGGGGGGACTGAAGCTTTCTTT. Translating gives CASSLGPGGTEAFF. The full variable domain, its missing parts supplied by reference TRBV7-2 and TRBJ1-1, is GAGVSQSPSNKVTEKGKDVELRCDPISGHTALYWYRQSLGQGLEFLIYFQGNSAPDKSGLPSDRFSAERTGGSVSTLTIQRTQQEDSAVYLCASSLGPGGTEAFFGQGTRLTVV.

The CDR3 loop reads CASRGTSDEQFF. As DNA, the CDR3 is TGCGCCTCGAGGGGGACTAGCGACGAGCAGTTCTTC. The J gene is TRBJ2-1, the V gene TRBV4-1; TRBD2 matches at 10 bases. This CDR3 region has 12 residues. V trimming: 11 bases; J trimming: 10 bases; junction bases outside the gene matches: 8. The germline V gene has CDR1 MGHRA and CDR2 YSYEKL.

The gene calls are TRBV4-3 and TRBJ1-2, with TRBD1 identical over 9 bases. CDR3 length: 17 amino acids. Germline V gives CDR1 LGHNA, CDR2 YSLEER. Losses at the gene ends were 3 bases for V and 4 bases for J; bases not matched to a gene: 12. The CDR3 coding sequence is TGCGCCAGCAGCCAGGCCTTCGGGACAGGGCCGGTCTATGGCTACACCTTC. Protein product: CASSQAFGTGPVYGYTF.